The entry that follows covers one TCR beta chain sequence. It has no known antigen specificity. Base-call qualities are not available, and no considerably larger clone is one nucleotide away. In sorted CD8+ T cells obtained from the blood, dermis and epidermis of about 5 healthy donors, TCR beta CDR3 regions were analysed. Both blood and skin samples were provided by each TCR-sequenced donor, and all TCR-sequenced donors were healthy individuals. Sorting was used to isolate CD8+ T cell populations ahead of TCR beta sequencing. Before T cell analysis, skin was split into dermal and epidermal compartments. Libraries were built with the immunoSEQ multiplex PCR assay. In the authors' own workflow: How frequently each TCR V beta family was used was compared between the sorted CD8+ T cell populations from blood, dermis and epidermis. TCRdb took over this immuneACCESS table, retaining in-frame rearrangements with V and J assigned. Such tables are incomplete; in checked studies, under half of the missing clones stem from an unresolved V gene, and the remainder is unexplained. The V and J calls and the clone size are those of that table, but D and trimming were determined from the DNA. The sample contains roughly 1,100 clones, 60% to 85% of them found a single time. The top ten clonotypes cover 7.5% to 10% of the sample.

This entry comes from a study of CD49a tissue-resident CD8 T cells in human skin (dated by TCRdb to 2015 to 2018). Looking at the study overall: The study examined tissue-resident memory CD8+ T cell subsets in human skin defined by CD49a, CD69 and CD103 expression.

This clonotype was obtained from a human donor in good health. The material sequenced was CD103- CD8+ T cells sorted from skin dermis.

This receptor carries the CDR3 CASSIWTANTEAFF. The DNA reads as follows: TGTGCCAGTAGCATCTGGACAGCCAACACTGAAGCTTTCTTT. The chain employs TRBV19 and TRBJ1-1, and the D gene may be TRBD1, 6 bases matching. The CDR3 goes from the cysteine to the phenylalanine over 14 residues. This entry keeps only the CDR3 DNA: 42 bases, framed from base 1. At the junction V is shortened by 6 bases and J by 2 bases, with 13 bases in between. CDR1 and CDR2 (LNHDA, SQIVND) derive from the germline V gene (reference sequence).